This TCR beta chain is from a study of T-cell memory formation after mild COVID-19. TCRdb ran MiXCR on the 5' RACE reads and lists one entry per CDR3 protein. The profile covers over 450,000 distinct CDR3 sequences, with roughly 20% appearing a single time and approximately 12% taken by the ten largest. The study's findings and limits: Clones shrinking between day 15 and 85 showed a balanced CD4/CD8 split, and those that grew later tilted toward CD4+.

Note on this clonotype: Its antigen is not identified.

The specimen sequenced was PBMCs or a T cell subset sorted from them (not recorded which). The sequence derives from an adult woman who had mild COVID-19 (a few samples of this study predate the infection). Cell type and time point are not known.

In DNA form, the CDR3 reads TGTGCCAGCAGCCCTCTGGGAGATCCCTCCTACAATGAGCAGTTCTTC. Residues: CASSPLGDPSYNEQFF. The chain recombines TRBV5-6 with TRBJ2-1; D perhaps matches TRBD2 (5 bases). Germline values: CDR1 SGHDT, CDR2 YYEEEE. The germline V and J ends were trimmed by 4 bases and 0 bases, with 14 bases remaining between them. The length of the CDR3 is 16 residues.